These T cell receptor beta chains were read from a single sample in a study of blood T cells in healthy people across ages. TCRdb processed the 5' RACE reads anew with MiXCR; each CDR3 protein has one entry. The table shows 650,000 to 700,000 distinct CDR3 sequences, with approximately 52% occurring only once. Sequences were obtained from blood. The receptors come from a woman over 75 in good health. Both conserved end residues are part of each CDR3. A D gene is named only where the DNA matches it firmly. Some rows have no size entry. The others give once, few or many, or a class for an expanded clone.

CDR3aa: CASSRAQGTEAFF
CDR3nt: TGCGCCAGCAGCCGGGCGCAGGGCACTGAAGCTTTCTTT
j_gene: TRBJ1-1
v_gene: TRBV5-1
d_gene: .
abundance: .

CDR3aa: CASSEGGTSGQETQYF
CDR3nt: TGTGCCAGCAGTGAAGGGGGGACTAGCGGACAAGAGACCCAGTACTTC
j_gene: TRBJ2-5
v_gene: TRBV2
d_gene: TRBD2
abundance: .

CDR3aa: CSARLLAGGTNEQFF
CDR3nt: TGCAGTGCTAGACTCCTAGCGGGAGGCACCAATGAGCAGTTCTTC
j_gene: TRBJ2-1
v_gene: TRBV20-1
d_gene: TRBD2
abundance: .

CDR3aa: CASRSGRAFGELFF
CDR3nt: TGCGCCAGCAGGAGCGGGAGGGCCTTCGGGGAGCTGTTTTTT
j_gene: TRBJ2-2
v_gene: TRBV10-2
d_gene: TRBD2
abundance: few

CDR3aa: CASTVTGELFF
CDR3nt: TGCGCCAGCACCGTTACCGGGGAGCTGTTTTTT
j_gene: TRBJ2-2
v_gene: TRBV10-2
d_gene: .
abundance: once

CDR3aa: CASSLGASGNEQFF
CDR3nt: TGCGCCAGCAGCTTGGGGGCTAGTGGCAATGAGCAGTTCTTC
j_gene: TRBJ2-1
v_gene: TRBV5-1
d_gene: .
abundance: .

CDR3aa: CASSKAARAGGGTQYF
CDR3nt: TGTGCCAGCAGCAAAGCCGCACGAGCGGGGGGAGGTACGCAGTATTTT
j_gene: TRBJ2-3
v_gene: TRBV21-1
d_gene: .
abundance: .

CDR3aa: CASSQDPDHYEQYF
CDR3nt: TGTGCCAGCAGTCAGGACCCCGACCACTACGAGCAGTACTTC
j_gene: TRBJ2-7
v_gene: TRBV7-2
d_gene: .
abundance: few

CDR3aa: CASSQRPLAGDTDTQYF
CDR3nt: TGCGCCAGCAGCCAAAGGCCTCTAGCGGGGGACACAGATACGCAGTATTTT
j_gene: TRBJ2-3
v_gene: TRBV5-1
d_gene: TRBD2
abundance: few

CDR3aa: CASGLGRETNYGYTF
CDR3nt: TGTGCCAGCGGCCTAGGTCGGGAGACCAACTATGGCTACACCTTC
j_gene: TRBJ1-2
v_gene: TRBV28
d_gene: .
abundance: .

CDR3aa: CASSGTGGARGYTF
CDR3nt: TGTGCCAGCAGTGGTACAGGGGGCGCTCGGGGCTACACCTTC
j_gene: TRBJ1-2
v_gene: TRBV6-2/TRBV6-3
d_gene: TRBD1
abundance: many

CDR3aa: CASSVSDRGLDYEQYF
CDR3nt: TGTGCCAGCAGCGTTTCCGACAGGGGACTTGACTACGAGCAGTACTTC
j_gene: TRBJ2-7
v_gene: TRBV9
d_gene: TRBD1
abundance: few

CDR3aa: CASSHSGLAKNIQYF
CDR3nt: TGTGCCAGCAGCCATTCGGGACTGGCCAAAAACATTCAGTACTTC
j_gene: TRBJ2-4
v_gene: TRBV7-2
d_gene: .
abundance: many

CDR3aa: CASSLAFSGANVLTF
CDR3nt: TGTGCCAGCAGCTTAGCGTTCTCTGGGGCCAACGTCCTGACTTTC
j_gene: TRBJ2-6
v_gene: TRBV7-8
d_gene: .
abundance: .

CDR3aa: CSAQGLNNEQFF
CDR3nt: TGCAGTGCTCAGGGACTTAACAATGAGCAGTTCTTC
j_gene: TRBJ2-1
v_gene: TRBV20-1
d_gene: .
abundance: few

CDR3aa: CASSLEGHAGNTIYF
CDR3nt: TGTGCCAGCAGCTTAGAAGGGCACGCTGGAAACACCATATATTTT
j_gene: TRBJ1-3
v_gene: TRBV11-2
d_gene: .
abundance: .

CDR3aa: CASSTTPGQLPYEQYF
CDR3nt: TGTGCCAGCAGCACAACACCGGGACAGCTACCCTACGAGCAGTACTTC
j_gene: TRBJ2-7
v_gene: TRBV7-8
d_gene: TRBD1
abundance: once

CDR3aa: CALRDNTDTQYF
CDR3nt: TGTGCCCTCCGAGATAACACAGATACGCAGTATTTT
j_gene: TRBJ2-3
v_gene: TRBV10-3
d_gene: .
abundance: .

CDR3aa: CASSQVAGIKHEQYF
CDR3nt: TGTGCCAGCAGCCAGGTAGCGGGGATTAAGCACGAGCAGTACTTC
j_gene: TRBJ2-7
v_gene: TRBV3-1
d_gene: TRBD2
abundance: .

CDR3aa: CASSPGRGGETQYF
CDR3nt: TGCGCCAGCAGCCCAGGACGGGGGGGAGAGACCCAGTACTTC
j_gene: TRBJ2-5
v_gene: TRBV5-1
d_gene: TRBD2
abundance: many

CDR3aa: CASSERSLSTQYF
CDR3nt: TGTGCCAGCAGTGAGAGGTCCCTTAGTACGCAGTATTTT
j_gene: TRBJ2-3
v_gene: TRBV6-1
d_gene: .
abundance: many

CDR3aa: CASSFRSSYNEQFF
CDR3nt: TGTGCCAGCAGTTTTCGGAGCTCCTACAATGAGCAGTTCTTC
j_gene: TRBJ2-1
v_gene: TRBV12-3/TRBV12-4
d_gene: .
abundance: many

CDR3aa: CASSEEAGANSPLHF
CDR3nt: TGTGCCAGCAGTGAGGAGGCAGGGGCAAATTCACCCCTCCACTTT
j_gene: TRBJ1-6
v_gene: TRBV2
d_gene: .
abundance: many

CDR3aa: CASSLSVSMNTEAFF
CDR3nt: TGCGCCAGCAGCTTGAGCGTTTCCATGAACACTGAAGCTTTCTTT
j_gene: TRBJ1-1
v_gene: TRBV5-1
d_gene: .
abundance: .

CDR3aa: CSVEVWDSSYNEQFF
CDR3nt: TGCAGCGTTGAAGTATGGGATAGCTCCTACAATGAGCAGTTCTTC
j_gene: TRBJ2-1
v_gene: TRBV29-1
d_gene: .
abundance: many

CDR3aa: CASSRGTIQETQYF
CDR3nt: TGTGCCAGCAGCCGCGGGACCATCCAAGAGACCCAGTACTTC
j_gene: TRBJ2-5
v_gene: TRBV7-9
d_gene: .
abundance: few

CDR3aa: CATSAPLGQDKTDTQYF
CDR3nt: TGTGCCACCAGTGCGCCACTTGGGCAGGATAAAACAGATACGCAGTATTTT
j_gene: TRBJ2-3
v_gene: TRBV24-1
d_gene: .
abundance: .

CDR3aa: CASSHLTGKFF
CDR3nt: TGTGCCAGCAGCCACCTGACCGGGAAGTTCTTC
j_gene: TRBJ2-1
v_gene: TRBV4-2
d_gene: .
abundance: .

CDR3aa: CASSSGGYTQYF
CDR3nt: TGTGCCAGCAGCTCCGGAGGGTATACGCAGTATTTT
j_gene: TRBJ2-3
v_gene: TRBV12-3/TRBV12-4
d_gene: .
abundance: many

CDR3aa: CASSSGPGRRELFF
CDR3nt: TGTGCCAGCAGTTCCGGGCCGGGGCGAAGGGAGCTGTTTTTT
j_gene: TRBJ2-2
v_gene: TRBV27
d_gene: .
abundance: few

CDR3aa: CASRRNPGTSGGINIQYF
CDR3nt: TGTGCCAGCAGACGAAACCCTGGGACTAGCGGGGGCATAAACATTCAGTACTTC
j_gene: TRBJ2-4
v_gene: TRBV2
d_gene: TRBD2
abundance: once

CDR3aa: CASSVYTGKLFF
CDR3nt: TGTGCCAGCAGTGTGTACACCGGGAAGCTGTTTTTT
j_gene: TRBJ2-2
v_gene: TRBV2
d_gene: .
abundance: .

CDR3aa: CAISAGTGGHNSPLHF
CDR3nt: TGTGCCATCAGTGCCGGGACAGGGGGCCATAATTCACCCCTCCACTTT
j_gene: TRBJ1-6
v_gene: TRBV10-3
d_gene: TRBD1
abundance: .

CDR3aa: CASSPNSGRFNEQFF
CDR3nt: TGTGCCAGCAGTCCTAATAGCGGGAGATTCAATGAGCAGTTCTTC
j_gene: TRBJ2-1
v_gene: TRBV12-3/TRBV12-4
d_gene: TRBD2
abundance: .

CDR3aa: CSARVQPQETQYF
CDR3nt: TGCAGTGCTAGAGTACAGCCCCAAGAGACCCAGTACTTC
j_gene: TRBJ2-5
v_gene: TRBV20-1
d_gene: .
abundance: many

CDR3aa: CASSFRDSNQPQHF
CDR3nt: TGTGCCAGCAGTTTCCGGGACAGCAATCAGCCCCAGCATTTT
j_gene: TRBJ1-5
v_gene: TRBV2
d_gene: .
abundance: .

CDR3aa: CASSIGSSSGANVLTF
CDR3nt: TGTGCCAGTAGTATAGGCTCAAGCTCTGGGGCCAACGTCCTGACTTTC
j_gene: TRBJ2-6
v_gene: TRBV19
d_gene: .
abundance: .

CDR3aa: CASSPPVRYGQYF
CDR3nt: TGTGCCAGCAGTCCTCCCGTACGCTACGGGCAGTACTTC
j_gene: TRBJ2-7
v_gene: TRBV28
d_gene: .
abundance: .

CDR3aa: CAVSAGQGAYEQYF
CDR3nt: TGTGCCGTCTCCGCCGGCCAGGGGGCTTACGAGCAGTACTTC
j_gene: TRBJ2-7
v_gene: TRBV6-5
d_gene: TRBD1
abundance: .

CDR3aa: CAWTRGQETQYF
CDR3nt: TGTGCCTGGACTAGAGGGCAAGAGACCCAGTACTTC
j_gene: TRBJ2-5
v_gene: TRBV30
d_gene: .
abundance: .

CDR3aa: CASRGRLIGGRGSSTDTQYF
CDR3nt: TGTGCCAGCAGAGGAAGATTGATCGGGGGCCGGGGATCTAGCACAGATACGCAGTATTTT
j_gene: TRBJ2-3
v_gene: TRBV21-1
d_gene: .
abundance: .

CDR3aa: CASGPGVWTVAFF
CDR3nt: TGTGCCAGCGGGCCGGGGGTTTGGACTGTAGCTTTCTTT
j_gene: TRBJ1-1
v_gene: TRBV27
d_gene: .
abundance: .

CDR3aa: CSARKTGRDTQYF
CDR3nt: TGCAGTGCTAGAAAGACGGGGAGAGATACGCAGTATTTT
j_gene: TRBJ2-3
v_gene: TRBV20-1
d_gene: .
abundance: many

CDR3aa: CASSVGGFGGEQFF
CDR3nt: TGTGCCAGCAGCGTCGGGGGGTTTGGGGGTGAGCAGTTCTTC
j_gene: TRBJ2-1
v_gene: TRBV9
d_gene: TRBD2
abundance: once

CDR3aa: CASSPRMDTEAFF
CDR3nt: TGTGCCAGCAGCCCCCGCATGGACACTGAAGCTTTCTTT
j_gene: TRBJ1-1
v_gene: TRBV3-1
d_gene: .
abundance: few

CDR3aa: CASSSGLVQETQYF
CDR3nt: TGTGCCAGCAGTTCCGGACTAGTCCAAGAGACCCAGTACTTC
j_gene: TRBJ2-5
v_gene: TRBV12-3/TRBV12-4
d_gene: TRBD2
abundance: .